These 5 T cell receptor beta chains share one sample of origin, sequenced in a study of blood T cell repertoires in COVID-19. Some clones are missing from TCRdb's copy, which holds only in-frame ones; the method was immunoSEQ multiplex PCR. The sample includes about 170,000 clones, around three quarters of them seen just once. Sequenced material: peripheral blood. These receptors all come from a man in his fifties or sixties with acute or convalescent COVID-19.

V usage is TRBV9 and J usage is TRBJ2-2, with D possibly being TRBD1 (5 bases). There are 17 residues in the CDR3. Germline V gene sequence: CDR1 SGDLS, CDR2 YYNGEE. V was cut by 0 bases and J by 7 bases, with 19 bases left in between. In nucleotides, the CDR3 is TGTGCCAGCAGCGTAGTGCTGTCGACGGTACAGGACGGGGAGCTGTTTTTT. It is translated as CASSVVLSTVQDGELFF.

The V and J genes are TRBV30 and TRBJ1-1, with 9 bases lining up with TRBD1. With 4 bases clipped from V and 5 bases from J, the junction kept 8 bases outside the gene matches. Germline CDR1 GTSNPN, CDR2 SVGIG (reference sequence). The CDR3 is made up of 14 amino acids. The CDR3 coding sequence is TGTGCCTGGACCGAGGGACAGGGTGAGACTGAAGCTTTCTTT. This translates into CAWTEGQGETEAFF.

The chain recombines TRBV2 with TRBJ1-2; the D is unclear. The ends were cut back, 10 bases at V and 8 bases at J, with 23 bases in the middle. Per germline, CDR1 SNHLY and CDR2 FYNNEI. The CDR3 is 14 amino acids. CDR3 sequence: CAIISPGIGTGYTF. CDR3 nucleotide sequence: TGTGCCATCATATCCCCGGGTATAGGAACCGGCTACACCTTC.

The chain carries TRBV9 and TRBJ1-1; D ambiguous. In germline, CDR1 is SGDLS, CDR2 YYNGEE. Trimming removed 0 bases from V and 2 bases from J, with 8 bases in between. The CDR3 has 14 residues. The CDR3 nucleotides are TGTGCCAGCAGCGTAGGAGGGAGAAACACTGAAGCTTTCTTT. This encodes CASSVGGRNTEAFF.

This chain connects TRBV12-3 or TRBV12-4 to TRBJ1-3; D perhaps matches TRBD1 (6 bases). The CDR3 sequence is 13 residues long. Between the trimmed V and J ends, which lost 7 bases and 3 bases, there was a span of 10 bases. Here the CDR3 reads CASTATGGNTIYF. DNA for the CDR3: TGTGCCAGCACCGCGACAGGTGGAAACACCATATATTTT.